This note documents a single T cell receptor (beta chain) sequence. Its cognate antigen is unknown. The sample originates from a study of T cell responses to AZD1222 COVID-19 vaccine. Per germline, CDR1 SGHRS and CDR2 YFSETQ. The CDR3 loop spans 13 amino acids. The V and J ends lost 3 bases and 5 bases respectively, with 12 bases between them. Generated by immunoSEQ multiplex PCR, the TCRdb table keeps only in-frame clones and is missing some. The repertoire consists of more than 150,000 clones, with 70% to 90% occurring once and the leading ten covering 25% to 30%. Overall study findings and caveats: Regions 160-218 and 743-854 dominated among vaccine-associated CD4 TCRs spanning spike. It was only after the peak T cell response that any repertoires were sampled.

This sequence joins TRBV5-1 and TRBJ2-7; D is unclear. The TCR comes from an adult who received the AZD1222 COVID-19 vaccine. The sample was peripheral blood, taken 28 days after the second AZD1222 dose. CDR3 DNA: TGCGCCAGCAGCTCATACAGTGGAGACGAGCAGTACTTC. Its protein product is CASSSYSGDEQYF. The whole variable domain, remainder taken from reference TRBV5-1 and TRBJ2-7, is KAGVTQTPRYLIKTRGQQVTLSCSPISGHRSVSWYQQTPGQGLQFLFEYFSETQRNKGNFPGRFSGRQFSNSRSEMNVSTLELGDSALYLCASSSYSGDEQYFGPGTRLTVT.